Below are 8 T cell receptor beta chains sequenced from a single sample in a study of T cells in Graves' hyperthyroidism and ophthalmopathy. RNA transcripts were the template for amplifying TCR beta CDR3 regions. The HTBI set primed first-round TCR CDR3 RT-PCR. TCRdb used MiXCR to reprocess the multiplex PCR reads, holding one entry per CDR3 protein. The table has about 770,000 distinct CDR3 sequences, about 17% seen once. Sequenced material: blood. Every receptor here comes from a woman aged 45-59 years with Graves' hyperthyroidism that later progressed to Graves' ophthalmopathy.

The V gene is TRBV5-1, the J gene TRBJ2-6; weak D call: TRBD2 (6 bases). The CDR3 contains 17 residues. The V gene's germline CDR1 is SGHRS and CDR2 YFSETQ. With 0 bases removed from V and 2 bases from J, the gap between germline ends came to 12 bases. DNA for the CDR3: TGCGCCAGCAGCTTGGGGCAGGGAGGTGCTGGGGCCAACGTCCTGACTTTC. This sequence encodes CASSLGQGGAGANVLTF.

In this sample, this clonotype turned up many times. The chain carries TRBV2 and TRBJ1-2; no firm D call. Germline assignment: CDR1 SNHLY and CDR2 FYNNEI. CDR3 size: 11 residues. The V and J ends lost 5 bases and 3 bases respectively, with 4 bases between them. The CDR3 DNA is TGTGCCAGCAGTAGGGACTATGGCTACACCTTC. Translation: CASSRDYGYTF.

A few counts support this clonotype. The chain links TRBV6-1 to TRBJ2-1; D is ambiguous. The V gene's germline CDR1 is MNHNS and CDR2 SASEGT. Between the trimmed V and J ends, which lost 6 bases and 4 bases, there was a span of 13 bases. CDR3 length: 14 amino acids. The CDR3 here is CASSPQEFYNEQFF. The CDR3, as DNA: TGTGCCAGCAGCCCTCAGGAATTTTACAATGAGCAGTTCTTC.

This clonotype was counted ten times or more. The chain recombines TRBV20-1 with TRBJ2-1; D remains unclear. Between the trimmed V and J ends, which lost 6 bases and 3 bases, there was a span of 6 bases. This CDR3 has 11 amino acids. The germline gives CDR1 DFQATT, CDR2 SNEGSKA (reference sequence). The CDR3 protein is CSATYYNEQFF. The CDR3 coding sequence is TGCAGTGCGACGTACTACAATGAGCAGTTCTTC.

The chain has TRBV13 and TRBJ1-2; a possible D gene is TRBD1 (5 bases). This CDR3 has 12 amino acids. Germline-derived CDR1 and CDR2 are PRHDT and FYEKMQ (reference sequence). Trimming pared 8 bases from V and 4 bases from J, leaving 11 bases between. CDR3 DNA sequence: TGTGCCAGCTCAGGGTCGGGCTATGGCTACACCTTC. As protein: CASSGSGYGYTF.

The sample holds a few counts of this clonotype. The chain has TRBV20-1 and TRBJ2-1, with D possibly matching TRBD1 (11 bases). The CDR3 length is 19 residues. Germline assignment: CDR1 DFQATT and CDR2 SNEGSKA (reference sequence). V shed 3 bases and J shed 4 bases, with 28 bases lying between them. The CDR3 region has the DNA TGCAGTGCTAGGCCCGGACAGGGGGCGACTAGCGGGCGTTACAATGAGCAGTTCTTC. It yields the protein CSARPGQGATSGRYNEQFF.

This clonotype was found many times. This sequence joins TRBV2 and TRBJ2-1; 10 bases match TRBD2. Germline values: CDR1 SNHLY, CDR2 FYNNEI. This CDR3 spans 15 amino acids. Germline trimming cut 5 bases from V and 7 bases from J; bases unmatched to any gene: 8. The CDR3: CASSPSAGGPNEQFF. The CDR3 coding sequence is TGTGCCAGCAGTCCTTCAGCGGGGGGGCCGAATGAGCAGTTCTTC.

Remarks on this clonotype: This may arise from a read error, as a much more abundant clone is one base away. The chain is built from TRBV20-1 and TRBJ1-1; D gene uncertain. The CDR3 has 14 amino acids. Germline loops: CDR1 DFQATT, CDR2 SNEGSKA (reference sequence). V lost 4 bases, J lost 1 base, and 13 bases lay in between. As DNA, the CDR3 is TGCAGTGCTAACCTATTCGCCGGGAACACTGAAGCTTTCTTT. It is translated as CSANLFAGNTEAFF.